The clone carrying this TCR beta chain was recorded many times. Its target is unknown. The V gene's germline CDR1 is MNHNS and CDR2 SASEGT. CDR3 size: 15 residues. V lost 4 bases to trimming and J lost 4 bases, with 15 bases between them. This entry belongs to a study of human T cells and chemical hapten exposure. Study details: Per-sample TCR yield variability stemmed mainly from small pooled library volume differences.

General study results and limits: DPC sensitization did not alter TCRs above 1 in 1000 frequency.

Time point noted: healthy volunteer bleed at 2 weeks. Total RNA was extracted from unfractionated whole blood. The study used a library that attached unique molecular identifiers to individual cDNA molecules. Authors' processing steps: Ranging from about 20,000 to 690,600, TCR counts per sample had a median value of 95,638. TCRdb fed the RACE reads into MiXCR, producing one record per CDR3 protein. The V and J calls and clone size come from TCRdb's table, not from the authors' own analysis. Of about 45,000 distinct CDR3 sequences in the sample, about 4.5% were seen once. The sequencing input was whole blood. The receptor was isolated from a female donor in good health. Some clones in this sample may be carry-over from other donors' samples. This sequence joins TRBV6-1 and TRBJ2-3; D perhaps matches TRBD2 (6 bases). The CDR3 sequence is CASSGGGMGPDTQYF. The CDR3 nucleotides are TGTGCCAGCAGTGGTGGGGGGATGGGCCCAGATACGCAGTATTTT.